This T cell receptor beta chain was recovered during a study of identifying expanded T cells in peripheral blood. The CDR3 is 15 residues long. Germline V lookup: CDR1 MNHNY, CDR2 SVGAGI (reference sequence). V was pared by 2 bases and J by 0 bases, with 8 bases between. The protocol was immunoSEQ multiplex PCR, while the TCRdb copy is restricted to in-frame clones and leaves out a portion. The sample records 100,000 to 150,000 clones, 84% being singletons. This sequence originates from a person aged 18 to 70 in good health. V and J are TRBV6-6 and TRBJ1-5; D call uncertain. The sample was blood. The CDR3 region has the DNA TGTGCCAGCAGTTACGGGAACCCTAGCAATCAGCCCCAGCATTTT. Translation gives CASSYGNPSNQPQHF.